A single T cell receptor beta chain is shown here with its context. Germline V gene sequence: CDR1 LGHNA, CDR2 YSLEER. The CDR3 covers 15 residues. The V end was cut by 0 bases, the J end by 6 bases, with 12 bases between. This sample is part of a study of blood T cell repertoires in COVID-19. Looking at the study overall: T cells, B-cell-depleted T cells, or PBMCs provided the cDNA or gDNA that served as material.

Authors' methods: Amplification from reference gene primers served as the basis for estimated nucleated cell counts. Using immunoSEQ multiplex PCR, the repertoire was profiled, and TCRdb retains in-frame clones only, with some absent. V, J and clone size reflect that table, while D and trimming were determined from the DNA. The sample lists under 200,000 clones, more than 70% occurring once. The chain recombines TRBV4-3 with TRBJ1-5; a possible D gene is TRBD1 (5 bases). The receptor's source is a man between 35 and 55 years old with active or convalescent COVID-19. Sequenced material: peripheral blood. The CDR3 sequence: CASSQEGGGFQPQHF. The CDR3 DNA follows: TGCGCCAGCAGCCAAGAGGGGGGGGGATTTCAGCCCCAGCATTTT.